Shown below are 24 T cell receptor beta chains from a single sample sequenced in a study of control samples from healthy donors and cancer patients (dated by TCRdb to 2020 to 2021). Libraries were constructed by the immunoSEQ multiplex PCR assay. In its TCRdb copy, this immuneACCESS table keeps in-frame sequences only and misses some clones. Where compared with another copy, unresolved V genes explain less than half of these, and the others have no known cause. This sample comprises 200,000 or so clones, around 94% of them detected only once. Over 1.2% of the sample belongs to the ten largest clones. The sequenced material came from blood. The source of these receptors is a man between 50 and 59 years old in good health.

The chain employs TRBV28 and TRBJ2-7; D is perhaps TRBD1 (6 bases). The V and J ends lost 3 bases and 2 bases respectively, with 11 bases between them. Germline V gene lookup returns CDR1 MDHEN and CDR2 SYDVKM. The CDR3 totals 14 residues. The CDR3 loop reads CASSFGRGTYEQYF. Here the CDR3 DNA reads TGTGCCAGCAGTTTCGGCAGGGGTACCTACGAGCAGTACTTC.

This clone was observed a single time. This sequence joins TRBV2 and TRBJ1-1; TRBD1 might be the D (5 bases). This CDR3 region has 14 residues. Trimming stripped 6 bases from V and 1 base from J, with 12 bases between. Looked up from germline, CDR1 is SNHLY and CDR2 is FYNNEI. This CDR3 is CASRAQGANTEAFF. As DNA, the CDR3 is TGTGCCAGCAGAGCGCAGGGTGCGAACACTGAAGCTTTCTTT.

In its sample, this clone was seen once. The CDR3 spells CATQGLAGQETQYF. CDR3 DNA: TGTGCCACCCAAGGACTAGCGGGGCAAGAGACCCAGTACTTC. The rearrangement links TRBV11-1 to TRBJ2-5; 12 bases line up with TRBD2. The V gene end was trimmed by 10 bases and the J gene end by 2 bases; junction bases not matched to a gene: 5. From germline, CDR1 is SGHAT and CDR2 FQDESV (reference sequence). The CDR3 length is 14 residues.

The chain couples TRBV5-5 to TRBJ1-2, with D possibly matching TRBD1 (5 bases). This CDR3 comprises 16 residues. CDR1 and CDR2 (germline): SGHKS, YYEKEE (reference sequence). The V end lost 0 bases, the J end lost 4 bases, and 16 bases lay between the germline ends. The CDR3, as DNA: TGTGCCAGCAGCTTGGCCGCCACCGGGGCCTTCTATGGCTACACCTTC. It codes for CASSLAATGAFYGYTF.

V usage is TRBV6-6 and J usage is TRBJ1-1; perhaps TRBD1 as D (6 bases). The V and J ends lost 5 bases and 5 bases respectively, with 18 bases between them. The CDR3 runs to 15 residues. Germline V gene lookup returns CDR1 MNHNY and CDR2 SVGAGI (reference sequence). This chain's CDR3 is CASSQGRGQGTEAFF. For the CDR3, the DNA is TGTGCCAGCAGTCAAGGACGAGGGCAGGGGACTGAAGCTTTCTTT.

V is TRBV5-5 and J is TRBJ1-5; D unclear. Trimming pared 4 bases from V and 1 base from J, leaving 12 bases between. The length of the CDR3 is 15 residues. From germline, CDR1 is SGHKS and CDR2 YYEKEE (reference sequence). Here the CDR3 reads CASSPLGGSNQPQHF. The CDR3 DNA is TGTGCCAGCAGCCCCTTAGGAGGGAGCAATCAGCCCCAGCATTTT.

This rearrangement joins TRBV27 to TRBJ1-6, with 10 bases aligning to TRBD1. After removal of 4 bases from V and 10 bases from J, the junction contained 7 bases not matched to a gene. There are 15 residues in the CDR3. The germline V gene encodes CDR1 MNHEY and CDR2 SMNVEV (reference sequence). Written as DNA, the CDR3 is TGTGCCAGCAGTTCCCGGGACAGGGGTTTGTCACCCCTCCACTTT. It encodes CASSSRDRGLSPLHF.

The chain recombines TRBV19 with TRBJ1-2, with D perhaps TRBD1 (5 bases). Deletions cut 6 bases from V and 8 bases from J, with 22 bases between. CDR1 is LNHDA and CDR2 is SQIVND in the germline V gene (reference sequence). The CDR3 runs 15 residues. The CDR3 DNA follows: TGTGCCAGTAGGAGAAGAGACCGGTCGCAGGGCGGCTACACCTTC. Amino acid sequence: CASRRRDRSQGGYTF.

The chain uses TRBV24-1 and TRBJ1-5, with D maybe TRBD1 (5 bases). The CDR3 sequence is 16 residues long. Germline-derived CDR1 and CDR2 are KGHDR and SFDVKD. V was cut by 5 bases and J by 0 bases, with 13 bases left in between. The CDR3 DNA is TGTGCCACCAGTGGTACGACAGCGGGTAGCAATCAGCCCCAGCATTTT. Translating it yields CATSGTTAGSNQPQHF.

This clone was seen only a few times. CDR3 sequence reads: CASRGAQGDTEAFF. For the CDR3, the DNA is TGTGCCAGCAGGGGCGCGCAGGGGGATACTGAAGCTTTCTTT. The chain couples TRBV13 to TRBJ1-1; 7 positions match TRBD1. The CDR3 runs 14 residues. The J segment lost 5 bases and the V segment lost 6 bases, leaving 9 bases of the junction unmatched. The germline V gene has CDR1 PRHDT and CDR2 FYEKMQ (reference sequence).

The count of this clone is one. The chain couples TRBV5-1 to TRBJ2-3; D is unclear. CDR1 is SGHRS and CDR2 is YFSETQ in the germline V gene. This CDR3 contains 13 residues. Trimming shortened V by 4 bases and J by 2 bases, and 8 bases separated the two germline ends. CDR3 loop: CASSEYPTDTQYF. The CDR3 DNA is TGCGCCAGCAGCGAGTACCCCACAGATACGCAGTATTTT.

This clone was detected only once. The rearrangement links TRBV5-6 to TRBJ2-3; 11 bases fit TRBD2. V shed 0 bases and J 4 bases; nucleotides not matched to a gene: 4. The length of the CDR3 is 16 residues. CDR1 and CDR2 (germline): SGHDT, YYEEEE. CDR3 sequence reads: CASSLAGSGGADTQYF. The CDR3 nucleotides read TGTGCCAGCAGCTTGGCGGGTAGCGGGGGGGCAGATACGCAGTATTTT.

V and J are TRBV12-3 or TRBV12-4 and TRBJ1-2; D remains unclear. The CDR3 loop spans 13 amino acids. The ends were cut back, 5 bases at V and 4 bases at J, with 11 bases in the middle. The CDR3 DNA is TGTGCCAGCAGTGGGCCGGGCACCTATGGCTACACCTTC. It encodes CASSGPGTYGYTF.

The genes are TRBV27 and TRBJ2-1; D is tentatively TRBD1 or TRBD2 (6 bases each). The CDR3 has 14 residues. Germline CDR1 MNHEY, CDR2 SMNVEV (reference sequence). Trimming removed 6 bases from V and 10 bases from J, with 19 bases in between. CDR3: CASRPEGGPAEQFF. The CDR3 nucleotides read TGTGCCAGCAGACCTGAGGGGGGACCCGCAGAGCAGTTCTTC.

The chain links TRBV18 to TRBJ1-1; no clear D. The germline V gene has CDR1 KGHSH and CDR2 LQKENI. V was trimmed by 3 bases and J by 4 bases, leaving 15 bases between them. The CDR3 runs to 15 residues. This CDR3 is CASSPTLSESTEAFF. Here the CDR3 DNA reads TGTGCCAGCTCACCCACCCTATCGGAATCCACTGAAGCTTTCTTT.

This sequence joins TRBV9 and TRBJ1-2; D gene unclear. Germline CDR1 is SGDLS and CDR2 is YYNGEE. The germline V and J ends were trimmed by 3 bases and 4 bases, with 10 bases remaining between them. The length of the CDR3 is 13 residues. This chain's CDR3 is CASSEDVGYGYTF. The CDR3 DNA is TGTGCCAGCAGCGAGGACGTAGGCTATGGCTACACCTTC.

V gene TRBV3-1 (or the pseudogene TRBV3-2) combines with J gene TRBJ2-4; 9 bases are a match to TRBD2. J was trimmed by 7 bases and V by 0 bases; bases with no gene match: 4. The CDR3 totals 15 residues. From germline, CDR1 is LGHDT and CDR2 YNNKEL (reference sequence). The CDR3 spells CASSQDASGVNIQYF. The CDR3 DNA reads TGTGCCAGCAGCCAAGATGCTAGCGGGGTGAACATTCAGTACTTC.

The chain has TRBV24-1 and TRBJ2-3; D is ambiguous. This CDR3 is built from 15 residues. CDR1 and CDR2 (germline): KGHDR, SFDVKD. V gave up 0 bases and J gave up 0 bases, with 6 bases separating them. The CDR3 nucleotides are TGTGCCACCAGTGATTTGAGGGCTAGCACAGATACGCAGTATTTT. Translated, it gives CATSDLRASTDTQYF.

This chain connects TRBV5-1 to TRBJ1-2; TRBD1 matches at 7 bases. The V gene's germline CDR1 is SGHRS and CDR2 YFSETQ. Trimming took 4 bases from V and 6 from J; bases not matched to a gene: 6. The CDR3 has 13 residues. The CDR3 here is CASSEGAGDGYTF. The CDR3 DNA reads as TGCGCCAGCAGCGAGGGGGCCGGGGATGGCTACACCTTC.

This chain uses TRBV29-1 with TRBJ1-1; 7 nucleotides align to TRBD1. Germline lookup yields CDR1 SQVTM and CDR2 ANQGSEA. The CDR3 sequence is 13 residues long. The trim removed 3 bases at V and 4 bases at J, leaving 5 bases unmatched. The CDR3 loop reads CSVETGIATEAFF. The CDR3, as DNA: TGCAGCGTTGAGACAGGGATTGCCACTGAAGCTTTCTTT. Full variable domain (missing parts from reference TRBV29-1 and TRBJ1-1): SAVISQKPSRDICQRGTSLTIQCQVDSQVTMMFWYRQQPGQSLTLIATANQGSEATYESGFVIDKFPISRPNLTFSTLTVSNMSPEDSSIYLCSVETGIATEAFFGQGTRLTVV.

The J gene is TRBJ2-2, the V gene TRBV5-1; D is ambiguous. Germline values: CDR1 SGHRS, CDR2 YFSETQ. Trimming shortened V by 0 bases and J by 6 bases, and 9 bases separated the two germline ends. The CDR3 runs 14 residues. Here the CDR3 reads CASSLAPPAGELFF. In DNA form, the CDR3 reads TGCGCCAGCAGCTTGGCCCCGCCGGCCGGGGAGCTGTTTTTT.

CDR3 DNA: TGTGCCAGCCCCGAATCGGGGACCGGAAACACCATATATTTT. Its translation: CASPESGTGNTIYF. The V gene is TRBV18, the J gene TRBJ1-3, with D maybe TRBD1 (5 bases). Germline-derived CDR1 and CDR2 are KGHSH and LQKENI. V was trimmed by 8 bases and J by 4 bases, leaving 15 bases between them. CDR3 length: 14 residues.

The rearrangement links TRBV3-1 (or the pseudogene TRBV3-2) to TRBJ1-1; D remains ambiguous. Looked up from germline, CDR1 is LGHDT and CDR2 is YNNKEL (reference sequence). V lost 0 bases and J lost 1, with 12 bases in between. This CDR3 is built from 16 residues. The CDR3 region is CASSQDQVVGNTEAFF. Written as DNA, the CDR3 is TGTGCCAGCAGCCAAGATCAGGTGGTCGGGAACACTGAAGCTTTCTTT.

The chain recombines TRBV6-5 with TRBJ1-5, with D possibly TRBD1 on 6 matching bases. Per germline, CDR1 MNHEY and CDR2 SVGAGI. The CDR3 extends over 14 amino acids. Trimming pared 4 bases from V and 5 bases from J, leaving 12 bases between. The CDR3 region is CASSSYPGDQPQHF. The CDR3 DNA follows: TGTGCCAGCAGTTCCTACCCAGGGGATCAGCCCCAGCATTTT.